This is a list of T cell receptor beta chains from one sample in a study of cytomegalovirus exposure and HLA in healthy donors. Profiled with immunoSEQ multiplex PCR; TCRdb holds only in-frame clones, not every one. Across under 200,000 clones, the top ten clones capture under 2.5% of the sample. Sequenced sample: PBMCs. These receptors came from a man between 25 and 39 years old in good health and CMV-seronegative. CDR3s leave out the opening cysteine and the closing phenylalanine or tryptophan. Each record gives: CDR3 protein, V gene, J gene.

ASSFQTGLTYEQY	TRBV5-1	TRBJ2-7
ASSPKTGGFSSYEQY	TRBV19	TRBJ2-7
ASSVLAGGGSEQF	TRBV11-3	TRBJ2-1
ASSPLTGTMNTEAF	TRBV7-7	TRBJ1-1
ASTKTGGVVHEQY	TRBV2	TRBJ2-7
ASSRGTADYGYT	TRBV5-1	TRBJ1-2
SVVDRYYEQY	TRBV29-1	TRBJ2-7
ASSSLYNEQF	TRBV7-9	TRBJ2-1
ASSPTLAGGAYEQY	TRBV9	TRBJ2-7
ASSSLARGETEAF	TRBV6-1	TRBJ1-1
ASTPWRTSSGSNTGELF	TRBV7-2	TRBJ2-2
SVADRGLNTEAF	TRBV29-1	TRBJ1-1
ATSRLNDPSNPNYGYT	TRBV15	TRBJ1-2
ASSRDSQAF	TRBV10-2	TRBJ1-1
ASSPGGNTIY	TRBV9	TRBJ1-3
ASKGTGVEKLF	TRBV28	TRBJ1-4
SGGGQDGQPQH	TRBV29-1	TRBJ1-5
ASSLVGGTANEKLF	TRBV7-3	TRBJ1-4
ASSPIPNTEAF	TRBV5-1	TRBJ1-1
ASSSGTMHNEQF	TRBV6-6	TRBJ2-1
ASSYSMDISSYEQY	TRBV6-5	TRBJ2-7
ASSSASGSYEQY	TRBV5-1	TRBJ2-7
ASSFGQEGAEQY	TRBV7-9	TRBJ2-7
ASSQEWAGITDTQY	TRBV4-1	TRBJ2-3
ASSKTGVTTYEQY	TRBV27	TRBJ2-7
ASSLSLNYGYT	TRBV13	TRBJ1-2
ASTTSTTTYEQY	TRBV6-1	TRBJ2-7
ASSFDVGAYEQY	TRBV5-4	TRBJ2-7
ASTSGANYGYT	TRBV27	TRBJ1-2
ASSPPTVGYT	TRBV5-8	TRBJ1-2
ATSNRAGDEQY	TRBV15	TRBJ2-7
ASSFTGEDQPQH	TRBV5-5	TRBJ1-5
ASRDWREAEYEQY	TRBV5-1	.
ASSRLGVGGQGPNQPQH	TRBV18	TRBJ1-5
ASSSRRNTEAF	TRBV6-6	TRBJ1-1
ASSGQGARYEQY	TRBV2	.
ASSSGLVEIAKNIQY	TRBV7-9	TRBJ2-4
ASSLGLDPSPYEQY	TRBV7-9	.
ASSFGLAGSTDTQY	TRBV5-1	TRBJ2-3
ASSDSGGIGGYT	TRBV6-4	TRBJ1-2
ASSFQGTGGNTIY	TRBV5-1	TRBJ1-3
ASSLVSGEETQY	TRBV5-1	TRBJ2-5
ASSQVASGDSNTEAF	TRBV4-2	TRBJ1-1
ASSIAHRTSGRNEQY	TRBV19	TRBJ2-7
ASSFGRGLAKGNEQF	TRBV7-6	TRBJ2-1
ASSRTSNTGGKNYGYT	TRBV4-2	TRBJ1-2
ASSLSAGGPYEQY	TRBV11-3	TRBJ2-7
ASSLDFSGTGATEAF	TRBV11-3	TRBJ1-1
ASSLEGLAGGGDEQF	TRBV5-1	TRBJ2-1
ASSLVAGSYEQY	TRBV5-1	TRBJ2-7
SAGQGREPQH	TRBV29-1	TRBJ1-5